These 30 T cell receptor beta chains originate from one sample sequenced in a study of OX40 agonist ivuxolimab in advanced cancers. TCRdb keeps only in-frame clones here, not all; method: immunoSEQ multiplex PCR. In the table there are about 70,000 clones, about 88% of which are singletons. The material sequenced was CD4+ or CD8+ T cells sorted from blood, taken in a trial of the OX40 agonist ivuxolimab. All receptors come from an adult with an advanced solid tumor such as melanoma, head and neck, liver or kidney cancer.

The rearrangement joins TRBV6-1 to TRBJ1-1; D perhaps matches TRBD1 (5 bases). The ends were cut back, 7 bases at V and 6 bases at J, with 15 bases in the middle. CDR1 and CDR2 from the germline V gene are MNHNS and SASEGT. The CDR3 extends over 13 amino acids. CDR3 region: CASNTRGWSEAFF. CDR3 sequence (DNA): TGTGCCAGCAACACCCGGGGGTGGTCTGAAGCTTTCTTT.

The rearrangement links TRBV5-1 to TRBJ2-7; 9 bases fit TRBD1. The length of the CDR3 is 15 residues. V dropped 3 bases and J dropped 5; count of bases not matched to a gene: 9. The germline gives CDR1 SGHRS, CDR2 YFSETQ. The CDR3 DNA is TGCGCCAGCAGCTCACCAGGGACAGGGTCTCACGAGCAGTACTTC. Protein product: CASSSPGTGSHEQYF.

The J gene is TRBJ2-3, the V gene TRBV9; no clear D gene. The CDR3 has 13 residues. V shed 0 bases and J shed 4 bases, with 6 bases lying between them. Looked up from germline, CDR1 is SGDLS and CDR2 is YYNGEE. The CDR3 here is CASSVDPPDTQYF. DNA of the CDR3: TGTGCCAGCAGCGTAGACCCCCCAGATACGCAGTATTTT. The whole variable domain, filled in from reference TRBV9 and TRBJ2-3, reads DSGVTQTPKHLITATGQRVTLRCSPRSGDLSVYWYQQSLDQGLQFLIQYYNGEERAKGNILERFSAQQFPDLHSELNLSSLELGDSALYFCASSVDPPDTQYFGPGTRLTVL.

This clone showed up just once. J is TRBJ2-3 and V is TRBV18, with D unresolved. CDR3 length equals 16 residues. Trimming pared 2 bases from V and 1 base from J, leaving 13 bases between. In germline, CDR1 is KGHSH, CDR2 LQKENI. The CDR3 DNA reads TGTGCCAGCTCACCAAACCCGATGGGTGGCACAGATACGCAGTATTTT. This encodes CASSPNPMGGTDTQYF.

This clone was observed a few times. V gene TRBV30 combines with J gene TRBJ2-6; D not resolved. The length of the CDR3 is 15 residues. Between the trimmed V and J ends, which lost 5 bases and 0 bases, there was a span of 11 bases. Germline-derived CDR1 and CDR2 are GTSNPN and SVGIG (reference sequence). The CDR3: CAWAVVISGANVLTF. The DNA of the CDR3 is TGTGCCTGGGCGGTGGTCATCTCTGGGGCCAACGTCCTGACTTTC.

The chain employs TRBV5-1 and TRBJ1-5; D unclear. The V gene's germline CDR1 is SGHRS and CDR2 YFSETQ. The CDR3 has 14 amino acids. The germline V and J ends were trimmed by 0 bases and 7 bases, with 11 bases remaining between them. CDR3 DNA sequence: TGCGCCAGCAGCTTGGAGGGAAGAGAACAGCCCCAGCATTTT. It specifies CASSLEGREQPQHF.

The rearrangement uses TRBV6-5 and TRBJ1-1, with 7 bases that match TRBD1. Germline V gives CDR1 MNHEY, CDR2 SVGAGI. The CDR3 length is 15 residues. V lost 3 bases and J lost 10; bases outside the gene matches: 14. The CDR3 region is CASSYNGLGRDRAFF. Here the CDR3 DNA reads TGTGCCAGCAGTTATAATGGTTTAGGACGGGACAGAGCTTTCTTT.

The rearrangement joins TRBV10-3 to TRBJ2-7; 7 bases line up with TRBD2. Germline trimming cut 8 bases from V and 9 bases from J; bases unmatched to any gene: 13. CDR1 is ENHRY, CDR2 SYGVKD, per germline. The CDR3 is 13 residues long. For the CDR3, the DNA is TGTGCCATCCGCCCAGCGGAGAGGACTAGGCAGTACTTC. Translation gives CAIRPAERTRQYF.

V and J are TRBV29-1 and TRBJ1-2; no clear D gene. The ends were cut back, 2 bases at V and 2 bases at J, with 9 bases in the middle. The V gene's germline CDR1 is SQVTM and CDR2 ANQGSEA. The CDR3 contains 13 residues. The CDR3 reads CSVEKRSNYGYTF. CDR3 nucleotides: TGCAGCGTTGAAAAGAGGAGCAACTATGGCTACACCTTC. Together with reference TRBV29-1 and TRBJ1-2, the CDR3 gives the full variable domain: SAVISQKPSRDICQRGTSLTIQCQVDSQVTMMFWYRQQPGQSLTLIATANQGSEATYESGFVIDKFPISRPNLTFSTLTVSNMSPEDSSIYLCSVEKRSNYGYTFGSGTRLTVV.

The genes are TRBV29-1 and TRBJ2-5; TRBD1 agrees at 8 bases. The CDR3 is 13 residues long. The germline CDR1 and CDR2 sequences are SQVTM and ANQGSEA. V was clipped by 7 bases and J by 2 bases; unmatched bases: 6. CDR3 DNA sequence: TGCAGCGCAGGGGGCCGGAGACAAGAGACCCAGTACTTC. It codes for CSAGGRRQETQYF.

V usage is TRBV20-1 and J usage is TRBJ1-1; 8 bases fit TRBD1. CDR1 and CDR2 from the germline V gene are DFQATT and SNEGSKA (reference sequence). The V segment lost 6 bases and the J segment 8 bases; nucleotides outside the gene matches: 2. The length of the CDR3 is 10 residues. The DNA for the CDR3 is TGCAGTGCCAGACAGGGGGAAGCTTTCTTT. This gives the protein CSARQGEAFF.

With regard to this clone: Just one base apart from a much larger clone, this may be a read error. V is TRBV30 and J is TRBJ2-7; D may match TRBD1 or TRBD2 (5 bases each). This CDR3 has 12 residues. The ends were cut back, 4 bases at V and 0 bases at J, with 7 bases in the middle. Looked up from germline, CDR1 is GTSNPN and CDR2 is SVGIG (reference sequence). The CDR3 DNA follows: TGTGCCTGGACAGGGAGCTCCTACGAGCAGTACTTC. Amino acids: CAWTGSSYEQYF. Full variable domain (missing parts from reference TRBV30 and TRBJ2-7): SQTIHQWPATLVQPVGSPLSLECTVEGTSNPNLYWYRQAAGRGLQLLFYSVGIGQISSEVPQNLSASRPQDRQFILSSKKLLLSDSGFYLCAWTGSSYEQYFGPGTRLTVT.

The CDR3 DNA reads TGCGCCAGCAGCCAAGCCTGGGACAGGGGGTTTTACAATGAGCAGTTCTTC. This gives the protein CASSQAWDRGFYNEQFF. This chain joins TRBV5-1 and TRBJ2-1; the match to TRBD1 covers 11 bases. J gave up 4 bases and V 4 bases, and 10 bases lay outside the gene matches. Germline V gene sequence: CDR1 SGHRS, CDR2 YFSETQ. CDR3 length: 17 residues.

Only one count was recorded for this clone. The junction differs from germline at one of its ends, possibly a read error. This sequence joins TRBV5-1 and TRBJ2-5; 7 bases fit TRBD1. This CDR3 comprises 16 residues. CDR1 SGHRS and CDR2 YFSETQ come from the germline V gene. CDR3 protein: CACSPLIGAGGETQYF. CDR3 DNA: TGCGCCTGCAGCCCCCTTATAGGGGCAGGGGGAGAGACCCAGTACTTC.

The J gene is TRBJ2-4, the V gene TRBV7-8, with 16 bases matching TRBD2. The J segment lost 7 bases and the V segment lost 4 bases, leaving 7 bases of the junction unmatched. Germline values: CDR1 SGHVS, CDR2 FQNEAQ. The CDR3 has 17 residues. DNA for the CDR3: TGTGCCAGCAGCTCAGGGACTAGCGGGAGGGCCAGGAACATTCAGTACTTC. Translated: CASSSGTSGRARNIQYF.

The chain has TRBV2 and TRBJ2-5, with D unresolved. The germline gives CDR1 SNHLY, CDR2 FYNNEI. This CDR3 has 16 amino acids. The V end lost 4 bases, the J end lost 1 base, and 16 bases lay between the germline ends. The CDR3 nucleotides read TGTGCCAGCAGTGTTTCCGACCTTCGCCCCCAAGAGACCCAGTACTTC. The encoded protein is CASSVSDLRPQETQYF.

CDR3 DNA sequence: TGTGCCAGCACTAATCGGATTCGGGAGCAGTACTTC. Translated, it gives CASTNRIREQYF. The chain has TRBV2 and TRBJ2-7; D is uncertain. The CDR3 is 12 amino acids. V gave up 7 bases and J gave up 7 bases, with 14 bases separating them. Germline V lookup: CDR1 SNHLY, CDR2 FYNNEI. Variable domain in full (rest from reference TRBV2 and TRBJ2-7): EPEVTQTPSHQVTQMGQEVILRCVPISNHLYFYWYRQILGQKVEFLVSFYNNEISEKSEIFDDQFSVERPDGSNFTLKIRSTKLEDSAMYFCASTNRIREQYFGPGTRLTVT.

The chain has TRBV4-1 and TRBJ2-7, with TRBD2 matching over 13 bases. With 0 bases clipped from V and 6 bases from J, the junction kept 5 bases outside the gene matches. Germline CDR1 reads MGHRA; CDR2 reads YSYEKL. This CDR3 is built from 16 residues. CDR3 residues: CASSQEIGLAGAEQYF. As DNA, the CDR3 is TGCGCCAGCAGCCAAGAGATCGGACTAGCGGGAGCCGAGCAGTACTTC.

This chain uses TRBV27 with TRBJ1-1; D not resolved. V lost 6 bases and J lost 4, with 18 bases in between. The CDR3 runs to 15 residues. CDR1 is MNHEY, CDR2 SMNVEV, per germline (reference sequence). The DNA of the CDR3 is TGTGCCAGCAGACCCCCGGGGAGGGCGGTCACTGAAGCTTTCTTT. Translated: CASRPPGRAVTEAFF.

J is TRBJ2-3 and V is TRBV4-1; 9 positions agree with TRBD2. The ends lost 3 bases at V and 3 bases at J; junction bases unmatched: 7. The CDR3 runs to 16 residues. CDR1 is MGHRA and CDR2 is YSYEKL in the germline V gene. The CDR3 coding sequence is TGCGCCAGCAGCCATATTAGCGGGAGCGGTACAGATACGCAGTATTTT. Translated: CASSHISGSGTDTQYF.

This chain uses TRBV6-1 with TRBJ1-2, with D perhaps matching TRBD1 (5 bases). Germline V lookup: CDR1 MNHNS, CDR2 SASEGT. The CDR3 is 12 residues long. The ends were cut back, 7 bases at V and 2 bases at J, with 8 bases in the middle. The CDR3 bases are TGTGCCAGCACCAGGGCCAACTATGGCTACACCTTC. Residues: CASTRANYGYTF.

The chain couples TRBV13 to TRBJ2-7, with a tentative D call TRBD2 (6 bases). Germline loops: CDR1 PRHDT, CDR2 FYEKMQ (reference sequence). The V and J ends lost 6 bases and 0 bases respectively, with 12 bases between them. This CDR3 has 14 amino acids. The CDR3 region is CASRSGGSSYEQYF. The CDR3 nucleotides read TGTGCCAGCAGATCTGGGGGGAGCTCCTACGAGCAGTACTTC.

This clone came up a few times. This rearrangement joins TRBV10-2 to TRBJ2-7; D is unresolved. The CDR3 runs to 12 residues. Germline lookup yields CDR1 WSHSY and CDR2 SAAADI. The germline V and J ends were trimmed by 3 bases and 5 bases, with 8 bases remaining between them. CDR3 bases: TGCGCCAGCAGTGATACTCTGGACGAGCAGTACTTC. Its protein is CASSDTLDEQYF.

This chain uses TRBV27 with TRBJ2-7, with 10 bases that match TRBD1. CDR3 length: 19 amino acids. The junction had 11 bases not matched to a gene; V was cut back by 0 bases and J by 0 bases. Per the germline V gene, CDR1 is MNHEY and CDR2 is SMNVEV (reference sequence). The CDR3 spells CASSLSKTGTGAVSYEQYF. In nucleotides, the CDR3 is TGTGCCAGCAGTTTATCAAAGACCGGGACAGGGGCCGTCTCCTACGAGCAGTACTTC.

J is TRBJ2-3 and V is TRBV11-3, with D unclear. The CDR3 runs to 16 residues. In germline, CDR1 is SGHNT, CDR2 YENEEA. V was pared by 0 bases and J by 0 bases, with 10 bases between. The CDR3 nucleotides are TGTGCCAGCAGCTTAGAGGGCAGACCAAGCACAGATACGCAGTATTTT. Its translation is CASSLEGRPSTDTQYF. The variable domain in full, with the rest retrieved from reference TRBV11-3 and TRBJ2-3, is EAGVVQSPRYKIIEKKQPVAFWCNPISGHNTLYWYLQNLGQGPELLIRYENEEAVDDSQLPKDRFSAERLKGVDSTLKIQPAELGDSAVYLCASSLEGRPSTDTQYFGPGTRLTVL.

The rearrangement joins TRBV6-5 to TRBJ2-1, with TRBD2 matching 10 bases. Germline CDR1 and CDR2: MNHEY and SVGAGI. V shed 0 bases, J shed 7 bases, and the junction held 6 bases outside the gene matches. This CDR3 has 16 residues. Here the CDR3 DNA reads TGTGCCAGCAGTTACTCGAAAGCGGGAGGGCGGAATGAGCAGTTCTTC. This gives the protein CASSYSKAGGRNEQFF.

The J gene is TRBJ2-1, the V gene TRBV9, with TRBD2 matching 13 bases. Germline assignment: CDR1 SGDLS and CDR2 YYNGEE. This CDR3 is built from 16 residues. V trimming: 4 bases; J trimming: 10 bases; junction bases outside the gene matches: 11. DNA for the CDR3: TGTGCCAGCAGCTCCTGGACTAGCGGGAGACTTCGAGAGCAGTTCTTC. Protein product: CASSSWTSGRLREQFF.

The J gene is TRBJ1-1, the V gene TRBV7-6; no clear D gene. The CDR3 totals 11 residues. The V end was cut by 2 bases, the J end by 8 bases, with 6 bases between. CDR1 and CDR2 from the germline V gene are SGHVS and FNYEAQ. CDR3 nucleotides: TGTGCCAGCAGCTTAACGGGAGAAGCTTTCTTT. It codes for CASSLTGEAFF. Complete variable domain (other parts from reference TRBV7-6 and TRBJ1-1): GAGVSQSPRYKVTKRGQDVALRCDPISGHVSLYWYRQALGQGPEFLTYFNYEAQQDKSGLPNDRFSAERPEGSISTLTIQRTEQRDSAMYRCASSLTGEAFFGQGTRLTVV.

This sequence joins TRBV19 and TRBJ2-2, with a weak D call TRBD1 (6 bases). CDR3 length: 16 amino acids. Trimming removed 0 bases from V and 4 bases from J, with 12 bases in between. Looked up from germline, CDR1 is LNHDA and CDR2 is SQIVND (reference sequence). Here the CDR3 reads CASSIDRAGATGELFF. In DNA form, the CDR3 reads TGTGCCAGTAGTATAGACCGGGCAGGGGCCACCGGGGAGCTGTTTTTT.

V gene TRBV29-1 combines with J gene TRBJ2-5, with D tentatively TRBD1 or TRBD2 (7 bases each). From germline, CDR1 is SQVTM and CDR2 ANQGSEA. There are 15 residues in the CDR3. The V end lost 7 bases, the J end lost 5 bases, and 23 bases lay between the germline ends. The CDR3 spells CSANRGWRESETQYF. The CDR3 coding sequence is TGCAGCGCAAACAGGGGCTGGCGGGAGTCCGAGACCCAGTACTTC.